The 27 T cell receptor beta chains presented below share a single source sample, sequenced in a study of neoadjuvant nivolumab and ipilimumab in lung cancer. Generated by immunoSEQ multiplex PCR, the TCRdb table keeps only in-frame clones and is missing some. The sample consists of roughly 14,000 clones, 65% to 75% of them appearing once. Sequenced here: peripheral blood, sampled after neoadjuvant nivolumab, alone or with ipilimumab, at or shortly before surgery. The source of these receptors is an adult with non-small cell lung cancer.

The chain couples TRBV5-6 to TRBJ2-1, with D tentatively TRBD2 (6 bases). Germline-derived CDR1 and CDR2 are SGHDT and YYEEEE. Trimming took 0 bases from V and 3 from J, leaving 13 bases between them. This CDR3 has 16 residues. CDR3 region: CASSLVGSGRYNEQFF. CDR3 nucleotide sequence: TGTGCCAGCAGCTTGGTCGGGAGTGGTCGCTACAATGAGCAGTTCTTC. The full variable domain, its missing parts supplied by reference TRBV5-6 and TRBJ2-1, is DAGVTQSPTHLIKTRGQQVTLRCSPKSGHDTVSWYQQALGQGPQFIFQYYEEEERQRGNFPDRFSGHQFPNYSSELNVNALLLGDSALYLCASSLVGSGRYNEQFFGPGTRLTVL.

This chain connects TRBV18 to TRBJ1-1; perhaps TRBD1 as D (6 bases). Trimming removed 3 bases at V and 3 bases at J, with 11 bases between. The CDR3 length is 14 residues. The germline V gene has CDR1 KGHSH and CDR2 LQKENI. DNA of the CDR3: TGTGCCAGCTCACCTACAGGGTATGACACTGAAGCTTTCTTT. Protein: CASSPTGYDTEAFF.

The rearrangement uses TRBV11-3 and TRBJ2-7; perhaps D is TRBD1 or TRBD2 (5 bases each). V lost 2 bases, J lost 3 bases, and 14 bases lay in between. The V gene's germline CDR1 is SGHNT and CDR2 YENEEA. The CDR3 is 15 amino acids. The CDR3 DNA sequence: TGTGCCAGCAGCTTACAGGGACCCTTCTACTACGAGCAGTACTTC. Translated: CASSLQGPFYYEQYF.

The chain is built from TRBV6-4 and TRBJ2-1; unclear D gene. Per the germline V gene, CDR1 is MRHNA and CDR2 is SNTAGT. The CDR3 is 12 residues long. V lost 6 bases and J lost 10, with 13 bases in between. CDR3 sequence (DNA): TGTGCCAGCAGCCTCGACACACCCGAGCAGTTCTTC. Translated, it gives CASSLDTPEQFF.

The chain employs TRBV7-9 and TRBJ2-5; 12 bases are a match to TRBD2. The CDR3 covers 13 residues. Germline loops: CDR1 SEHNR, CDR2 FQNEAQ (reference sequence). J lost 5 bases, V lost 10 bases, and 5 bases had no gene match. CDR3 residues: CATLAGGYETQYF. The DNA for the CDR3 is TGTGCCACTCTAGCGGGAGGGTATGAGACCCAGTACTTC.

This chain joins TRBV4-3 and TRBJ2-6; TRBD2 might be the D (6 bases). In germline, CDR1 is LGHNA, CDR2 YSLEER. V was clipped by 6 bases and J by 2 bases, with 8 bases between them. This CDR3 region has 14 residues. DNA of the CDR3: TGCGCCAGCAGGGAGGGTGCTGGGGCCAACGTCCTGACTTTC. Encoded protein: CASREGAGANVLTF.

This clone has just a few counts. V is TRBV5-6 and J is TRBJ2-2, with D possibly being TRBD2 (6 bases). In germline, CDR1 is SGHDT, CDR2 YYEEEE. The CDR3 has 14 amino acids. V dropped 4 bases and J dropped 4 bases, with 11 bases sitting between them. The CDR3 coding sequence is TGTGCCAGCAGCCCGGGCGGGATCACCGGGGAGCTGTTTTTT. This codes for CASSPGGITGELFF.

This clone has a single count. The J gene is TRBJ1-2, the V gene TRBV7-9, with TRBD1 matching 8 bases. This CDR3 spans 14 amino acids. The ends lost 5 bases at V and 4 bases at J; junction bases unmatched: 6. Germline loops: CDR1 SEHNR, CDR2 FQNEAQ (reference sequence). The CDR3 DNA sequence: TGTGCCAGCAGCCGACAGGGGTTGGGCTATGGCTACACCTTC. This codes for CASSRQGLGYGYTF.

The J gene is TRBJ2-1, the V gene TRBV2, with 14 bases that match TRBD2. From germline, CDR1 is SNHLY and CDR2 FYNNEI. The length of the CDR3 is 15 residues. The V and J ends lost 5 bases and 8 bases, in that order; junction bases with no gene match: 5. The DNA of the CDR3 is TGTGCCAGCAGTTCGACTAGCGGGAGGGGCCATGAGCAGTTCTTC. Protein product: CASSSTSGRGHEQFF.

The chain employs TRBV7-9 and TRBJ1-1; 7 positions agree with TRBD1. Germline CDR1 reads SEHNR; CDR2 reads FQNEAQ (reference sequence). The J segment lost 3 bases and the V segment lost 7 bases, leaving 11 bases of the junction unmatched. The CDR3 extends over 15 amino acids. The chain's CDR3 is CASNPRTGGDTEAFF. The CDR3 DNA reads TGTGCCAGCAACCCGCGGACAGGCGGGGACACTGAAGCTTTCTTT.

The rearrangement uses TRBV30 and TRBJ1-2; possible D gene TRBD1, 5 bases. V lost 6 bases, J lost 8 bases, and 16 bases lay in between. The CDR3 runs to 12 residues. The germline gives CDR1 GTSNPN, CDR2 SVGIG (reference sequence). The CDR3 coding sequence is TGTGCCTGCTCGGTAGGGGTGGTCGGCTACACCTTC. Translation: CACSVGVVGYTF.

This chain links TRBV9 with TRBJ1-1; no clear D gene. The CDR3 contains 16 residues. Trimming cost V 4 bases and J 0 bases, with 16 bases left between them. Germline loops: CDR1 SGDLS, CDR2 YYNGEE. The CDR3 protein is CASSPRDGGLNTEAFF. In nucleotides, the CDR3 is TGTGCCAGCAGCCCCCGAGACGGCGGATTGAACACTGAAGCTTTCTTT.

In its sample, this clone was seen a few times. V gene TRBV7-2 combines with J gene TRBJ1-2; TRBD1 is a possible D gene (6 bases). The CDR3 is 13 residues long. Deletions cut 1 base from V and 6 bases from J, with 9 bases between. Germline assignment: CDR1 SGHTA and CDR2 FQGNSA. The CDR3, as DNA: TGTGCCAGCAGCTTAGGGACAGCTCATGGCTACACCTTC. It codes for CASSLGTAHGYTF.

J is TRBJ2-3 and V is TRBV11-3; D is unresolved. Germline CDR1 and CDR2: SGHNT and YENEEA. The V and J ends lost 5 bases and 3 bases respectively, with 15 bases between them. The CDR3 runs to 15 residues. The CDR3 loop reads CASSPAGRLTDTQYF. The CDR3 coding sequence is TGTGCCAGCAGCCCGGCAGGCAGGCTGACAGATACGCAGTATTTT.

This chain uses TRBV14 with TRBJ2-1; no reliable D call. Looked up from germline, CDR1 is SGHDN and CDR2 is FVKESK. The V and J ends lost 1 base and 10 bases respectively, with 5 bases between them. This CDR3 is 11 amino acids long. This CDR3 is CASSQVYEQFF. The CDR3 bases are TGTGCCAGCAGCCAAGTATACGAGCAGTTCTTC.

This clone was counted a few times. The CDR3 is CASSAQGRGTDTQYF. The CDR3 nucleotides are TGTGCCAGCAGTGCTCAGGGGAGGGGCACAGATACGCAGTATTTT. The chain carries TRBV6-4 and TRBJ2-3, with D tentatively TRBD2 (7 bases). CDR3 length: 15 amino acids. Trimming took 4 bases from V and 1 from J, leaving 12 bases between them. Germline values: CDR1 MRHNA, CDR2 SNTAGT.

This sequence joins TRBV10-3 and TRBJ2-1; D unclear. Germline lookup yields CDR1 ENHRY and CDR2 SYGVKD. This CDR3 has 14 amino acids. Trimming cost V 7 bases and J 7 bases, with 17 bases left between them. As DNA, the CDR3 is TGTGCCATCAAGGCACAGCCACCTCCGAATGAGCAGTTCTTC. Its protein product is CAIKAQPPPNEQFF.

The chain carries TRBV6-6 and TRBJ2-7; TRBD1 might be the D (8 bases). The length of the CDR3 is 14 residues. V was cut by 7 bases and J by 5 bases, with 18 bases left in between. Germline CDR1 reads MNHNY; CDR2 reads SVGAGI (reference sequence). CDR3: CASTNRGGGDEQYF. The CDR3 DNA sequence: TGTGCCAGCACCAACAGGGGGGGTGGCGACGAGCAGTACTTC.

This clone turned up a few times. The CDR3, as DNA: TGCGCCAGCAGCATAGGACAGGGGGCGGAAGCTTTCTTT. This sequence encodes CASSIGQGAEAFF. The chain joins TRBV5-1 to TRBJ1-1, with TRBD1 matching over 11 bases. Germline lookup yields CDR1 SGHRS and CDR2 YFSETQ. The CDR3 is made up of 13 amino acids. V trimming: 4 bases; J trimming: 8 bases; junction bases outside the gene matches: 4.

A single count supports this clone. This chain joins TRBV18 and TRBJ2-7; 8 bases are shared with TRBD2. Germline values: CDR1 KGHSH, CDR2 LQKENI. This CDR3 comprises 18 residues. The V gene end was trimmed by 1 base and the J gene end by 5 bases; junction bases not matched to a gene: 16. The CDR3 nucleotides read TGTGCCAGCTCACCACGGCAGGCTAGCGGGTCCGGGGTCCACGAGCAGTACTTC. This codes for CASSPRQASGSGVHEQYF.

The chain links TRBV5-1 to TRBJ2-3; TRBD2 agrees at 12 bases. V dropped 2 bases and J dropped 8; count of bases not matched to a gene: 12. Germline values: CDR1 SGHRS, CDR2 YFSETQ. This CDR3 is 17 amino acids long. The CDR3 DNA sequence: TGCGCCAGCAGCTTAAACCCGGGACTAGCGGGTGGGGTTACGCAGTATTTT. The encoded protein is CASSLNPGLAGGVTQYF. Full variable domain (remainder filled in from reference TRBV5-1 and TRBJ2-3): KAGVTQTPRYLIKTRGQQVTLSCSPISGHRSVSWYQQTPGQGLQFLFEYFSETQRNKGNFPGRFSGRQFSNSRSEMNVSTLELGDSALYLCASSLNPGLAGGVTQYFGPGTRLTVL.

This clone was seen a handful of times. V usage is TRBV2 and J usage is TRBJ1-2; 8 nucleotides align to TRBD1. This CDR3 is 15 amino acids long. The ends lost 6 bases at V and 3 bases at J; junction bases unmatched: 9. The V gene's germline CDR1 is SNHLY and CDR2 FYNNEI. The CDR3 sequence: CASRLDREGYYGYTF. DNA for the CDR3: TGTGCCAGCAGGCTGGACAGGGAAGGGTACTATGGCTACACCTTC.

The chain has TRBV6-5 and TRBJ2-3; 12 bases match TRBD2. Germline loops: CDR1 MNHEY, CDR2 SVGAGI. This CDR3 is built from 14 residues. J gave up 5 bases and V 4 bases, and 1 base lay outside the gene matches. The CDR3 region has the DNA TGTGCCAGCAGTTTGGGACTAGCGGGAGATACGCAGTATTTT. It translates to CASSLGLAGDTQYF.

V is TRBV7-2 and J is TRBJ2-7, with no clear D. The length of the CDR3 is 11 residues. Germline CDR1 is SGHTA and CDR2 is FQGNSA. Trimming pared 5 bases from V and 3 bases from J, leaving 5 bases between. The CDR3 here is CASSLYYEQYF. CDR3 sequence (DNA): TGTGCCAGCAGCCTCTACTACGAGCAGTACTTC.

The chain links TRBV18 to TRBJ2-7, with 9 nucleotides matching TRBD1. Germline CDR1 reads KGHSH; CDR2 reads LQKENI. This CDR3 has 15 amino acids. V gave up 4 bases and J gave up 5 bases; unmatched junction bases: 9. CDR3 nucleotides: TGTGCCAGCTCACTTAACAGGGGGCGTTTAAACGAGCAGTACTTC. Translated, it gives CASSLNRGRLNEQYF.

This CDR3 is CASSLRGGPYEQYF. The DNA of the CDR3 is TGTGCCAGCAGCTTAAGAGGAGGCCCCTACGAGCAGTACTTC. V gene TRBV7-3 combines with J gene TRBJ2-7; D is possibly TRBD2 (5 bases). CDR1 is SGHTA, CDR2 FQGTGA, per germline. The CDR3 has 14 amino acids. V lost 1 base and J 2 bases, leaving 9 bases between the germline ends. The full variable domain, in which reference TRBV7-3 and TRBJ2-7 provide the parts outside the CDR3, is GAGVSQTPSNKVTEKGKYVELRCDPISGHTALYWYRQSLGQGPEFLIYFQGTGAADDSGLPNDRFFAVRPEGSVSTLKIQRTERGDSAVYLCASSLRGGPYEQYFGPGTRLTVT.

V gene TRBV18 combines with J gene TRBJ2-2, with a possible D match to TRBD2 (6 bases). This CDR3 spans 12 amino acids. Germline assignment: CDR1 KGHSH and CDR2 LQKENI. Trimming took off 8 bases at V and 6 bases at J, with 10 bases between the two ends. The CDR3 reads CASQGGSGELFF. The CDR3 region has the DNA TGTGCCAGCCAGGGAGGTTCCGGGGAGCTGTTTTTT.